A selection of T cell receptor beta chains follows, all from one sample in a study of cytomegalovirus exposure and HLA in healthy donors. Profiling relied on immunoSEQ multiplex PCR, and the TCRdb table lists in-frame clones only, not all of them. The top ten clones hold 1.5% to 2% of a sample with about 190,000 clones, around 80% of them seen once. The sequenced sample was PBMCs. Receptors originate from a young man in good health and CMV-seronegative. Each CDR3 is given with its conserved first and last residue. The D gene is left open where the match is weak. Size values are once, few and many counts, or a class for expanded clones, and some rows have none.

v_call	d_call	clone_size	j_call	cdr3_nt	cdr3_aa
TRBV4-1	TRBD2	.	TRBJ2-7	TGCGCCAGCAGCCTGCAAAGGACTAGCGTGGAGTACGAGCAGTACTTC	CASSLQRTSVEYEQYF
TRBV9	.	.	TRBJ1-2	TGTGCCAGCAGCGTAGAGGGCACCCGACAGTGGATGGGCTATGGCTACACCTTC	CASSVEGTRQWMGYGYTF
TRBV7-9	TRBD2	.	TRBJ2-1	TGTGCCAGCAGCTTTCCCCGGCTAGCGGGGATGAATGAGCAGTTCTTC	CASSFPRLAGMNEQFF
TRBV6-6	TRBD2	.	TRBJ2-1	TGTGCCAGCAGTAAAGCGGGGGGGGCCCGGTTGGAGCAGTTCTTC	CASSKAGGARLEQFF
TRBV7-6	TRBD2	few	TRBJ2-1	TGTGCCAGCAGCCTTAGCGGGGGCTCCTACAATGAGCAGTTCTTC	CASSLSGGSYNEQFF
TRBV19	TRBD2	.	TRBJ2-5	TGTGCCAGTAGTATACGCGGGGGTTCCGAACGGTTGCGAGAGACCCAGTACTTC	CASSIRGGSERLRETQYF
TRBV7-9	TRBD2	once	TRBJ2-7	TGTGCCAGCAGCTTCGCGGGACTAGCGGGGCTCGAGCAGTACTTC	CASSFAGLAGLEQYF
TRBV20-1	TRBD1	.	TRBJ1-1	TGCAGGCCTGGGACAGGTACTGAAGCTTTCTTT	CRPGTGTEAFF
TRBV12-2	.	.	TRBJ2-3	TGTGCAAGTCGGGTGCCCGGTGGACAGGGGGCGTCAGGGACGCAGTATTTT	CASRVPGGQGASGTQYF
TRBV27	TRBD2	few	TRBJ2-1	TGTGCCAGCAGTTTAGGCGGGAGTAATGAGCAGTTCTTC	CASSLGGSNEQFF
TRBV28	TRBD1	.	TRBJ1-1	TGTGCCAGCAGTGGGCGTTTGACAGGGAGGACTGAAGCTTTCTTT	CASSGRLTGRTEAFF
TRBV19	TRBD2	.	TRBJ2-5	TGTGCCAGTAGTATCGCGGGAGGCCCGGAGACCCAGTACTTC	CASSIAGGPETQYF
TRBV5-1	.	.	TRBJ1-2	TGCGCCAGCAGCCCCCAGACAGGACTTCGCGCTAACTATGGCTACACCTTC	CASSPQTGLRANYGYTF
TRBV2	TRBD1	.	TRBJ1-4	TGTGCCAGCAGGGGAACAGGGGCCTTTAATGAAAAACTGTTTTTT	CASRGTGAFNEKLFF
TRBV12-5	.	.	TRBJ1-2	TGTGCTAGTGGTTTTAATCCGGGGGACCTCTATGGCTACACCTTC	CASGFNPGDLYGYTF
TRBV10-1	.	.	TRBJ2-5	TGCGCCAGCAGCCCCGTGGCGCAGGGTGTGGAGACCCAGTACTTC	CASSPVAQGVETQYF
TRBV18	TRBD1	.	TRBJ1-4	TGTGCCAGCAGAAGCGGGACAGGGCATGAAAAACTGTTTTTT	CASRSGTGHEKLFF
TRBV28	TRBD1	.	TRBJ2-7	TGTGCCAGCAGTTCGACAGGGTCCTACGAGCAGTACTTC	CASSSTGSYEQYF
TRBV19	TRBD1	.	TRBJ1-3	TGTGCCAGTAGTACAAAGACAGGGATCTCTGGAAACACCATATATTTT	CASSTKTGISGNTIYF
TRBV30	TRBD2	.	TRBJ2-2	TGTGCCTGGAGGACACTAGCGCCAACGAACACCGGGGAGCTGTTTTTT	CAWRTLAPTNTGELFF
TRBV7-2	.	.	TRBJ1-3	TGTGCCAGTAGCTACCGACAGACTGGAAACTCTGGAAACACCATATATTTT	CASSYRQTGNSGNTIYF
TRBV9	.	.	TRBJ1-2	TGTGCCAGCAGCGTAGCGAGTACGGCGATCGGGAACTATGGCTACACCTTC	CASSVASTAIGNYGYTF
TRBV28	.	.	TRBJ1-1	TGTGCCAGTACACAGGCGAACACTGAAGCTTTCTTT	CASTQANTEAFF
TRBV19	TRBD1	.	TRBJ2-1	TGTGCCAGTTCCGGGACAGGGCCCTACAATGAGCAGTTCTTC	CASSGTGPYNEQFF
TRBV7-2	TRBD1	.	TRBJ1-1	TGTGCCAGCAGCCCCACAGGGGACACTGAAGCTTTCTTT	CASSPTGDTEAFF
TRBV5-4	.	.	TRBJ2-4	TGTGCCAGCAGCTCCCAGGGTCCAGCCAAAAACATTCAGTACTTC	CASSSQGPAKNIQYF
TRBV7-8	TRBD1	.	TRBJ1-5	TGTGCCAGCAGCCCAGGACAGGCAAGTCGTCAGCCCCAGCATTTT	CASSPGQASRQPQHF
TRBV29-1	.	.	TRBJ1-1	TGCAGCGCCGAGCCGGGGGGGATGAACACTGAAGCTTTCTTT	CSAEPGGMNTEAFF
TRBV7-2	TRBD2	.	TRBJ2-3	TGTGCCAGCAGCTTTAGCGGGAGCACAGATACGCAGTATTTT	CASSFSGSTDTQYF
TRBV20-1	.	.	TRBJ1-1	TGCAGTGCTCGCACCTCCCAGGCGGCTTTCTTT	CSARTSQAAFF
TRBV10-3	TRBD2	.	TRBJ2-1	TGTGCCATCAGTGAGGTTGGGACTAACAATGAGCAGTTCTTC	CAISEVGTNNEQFF
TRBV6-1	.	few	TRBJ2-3	TGTGCCACCAGGACAGAAGATACGCAGTATTTT	CATRTEDTQYF
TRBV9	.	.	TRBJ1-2	TGTGCCAGCAGCGTAGTAGACACCGACAGTACAGATGGCTACACCTTC	CASSVVDTDSTDGYTF
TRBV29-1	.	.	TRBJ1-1	TGCAGCGCCCAAAGGGCAGGGTCGGGGAACACTGAAGCTTTCTTT	CSAQRAGSGNTEAFF
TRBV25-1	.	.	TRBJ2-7	TGTGCCAGCAGTGCAGGGGACTCCTACGAGCAGTACTTC	CASSAGDSYEQYF
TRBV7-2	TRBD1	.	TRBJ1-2	TGTGCCAGCAGCTTAGGAGGGGGCGGGGGGAGCGGCTACACCTTC	CASSLGGGGGSGYTF
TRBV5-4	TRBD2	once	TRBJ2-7	TGTGCCAGCAGCTTTGGAATCGGGAGGAAATGGGTCTACGAGCAGTACTTC	CASSFGIGRKWVYEQYF
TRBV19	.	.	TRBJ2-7	TGTGCCAGTAGTATAGGACTGTTGACGGTCTACGAGCAGTACTTC	CASSIGLLTVYEQYF
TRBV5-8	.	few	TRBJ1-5	TGTGCCAGCAGCTTGGGTGTATCGGACAGCAGCAATCAGCCCCAGCATTTT	CASSLGVSDSSNQPQHF
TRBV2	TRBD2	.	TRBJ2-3	TGTGCCAGCAGTGGATGGCTAGCGGGAGTCACAGATACGCAGTATTTT	CASSGWLAGVTDTQYF
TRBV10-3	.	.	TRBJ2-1	TGTGCCATCAGTGAGTCAAGTGACTCTTACAATGAGCAGTTCTTC	CAISESSDSYNEQFF
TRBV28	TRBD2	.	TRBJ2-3	TGTGCCAGCAGTGCGCCGACCGGGACTAGCATAACAGATACGCAGTATTTT	CASSAPTGTSITDTQYF
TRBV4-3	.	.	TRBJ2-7	TGCGCCAGCAGCCCCGACAGGTCCTACGAGCAGTACTTC	CASSPDRSYEQYF
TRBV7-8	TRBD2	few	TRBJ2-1	TGTGCCAGCAGCTTAGTGTTGAGGACTAGCGGGAGGGCCAGCAATGAGCAGTTCTTC	CASSLVLRTSGRASNEQFF
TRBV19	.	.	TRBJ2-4	TGTGCCAGTAGAGACACGGTAGCCAAAAACATTCAGTACTTC	CASRDTVAKNIQYF
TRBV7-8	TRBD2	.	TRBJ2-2	TGCGCAGGCGGGGGAAACACCGGGGAGCTGTTTTTT	CAGGGNTGELFF
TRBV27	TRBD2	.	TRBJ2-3	TGTGCCAGCAGTTCATACCCCAGCGGGAGGGTATTAGGCACAGATACGCAGTATTTT	CASSSYPSGRVLGTDTQYF
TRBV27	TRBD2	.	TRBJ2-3	TGTGCCAGCAGACGGGGGGGTGGCACAGATACGCAGTATTTT	CASRRGGGTDTQYF
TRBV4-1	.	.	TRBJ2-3	TGCGCCAGCAGCCAAGATCTAAGAAATACGCAGTATTTT	CASSQDLRNTQYF
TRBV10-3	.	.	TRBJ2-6	TGTGCCATCAGTGAGTTCGAGGGGGCTGGGGCCAACGTCCTGACTTTC	CAISEFEGAGANVLTF
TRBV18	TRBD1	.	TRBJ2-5	TGTGCCAGCTCACCAGTCCGGGACAGGGGTCAGACCCAGTACTTC	CASSPVRDRGQTQYF
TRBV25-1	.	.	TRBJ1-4	TGTGCCAGCAATAACGGTGACTATGAAAAACTGTTTTTT	CASNNGDYEKLFF
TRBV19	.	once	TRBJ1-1	TGTGCCAGTAGTTGGCAGAACACTGAAGCTTTCTTT	CASSWQNTEAFF